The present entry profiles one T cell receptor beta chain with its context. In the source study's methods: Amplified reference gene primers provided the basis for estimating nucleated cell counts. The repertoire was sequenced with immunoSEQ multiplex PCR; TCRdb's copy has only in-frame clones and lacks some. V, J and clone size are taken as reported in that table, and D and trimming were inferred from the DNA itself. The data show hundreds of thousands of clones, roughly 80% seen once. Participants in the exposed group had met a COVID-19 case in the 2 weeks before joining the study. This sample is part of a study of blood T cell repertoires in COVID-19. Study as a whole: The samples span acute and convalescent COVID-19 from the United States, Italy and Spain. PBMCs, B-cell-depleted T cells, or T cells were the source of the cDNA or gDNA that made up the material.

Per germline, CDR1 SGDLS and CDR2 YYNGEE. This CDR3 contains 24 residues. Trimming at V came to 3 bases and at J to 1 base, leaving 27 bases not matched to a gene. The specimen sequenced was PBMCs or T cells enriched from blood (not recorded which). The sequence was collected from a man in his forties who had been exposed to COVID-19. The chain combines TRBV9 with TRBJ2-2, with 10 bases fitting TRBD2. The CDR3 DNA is TGTGCCAGCAGCGCGGTCGGTCGGGGGGGTCCGGCCCGGACTAGCGGAATGAACACCGGGGAGCTGTTTTTT. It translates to CASSAVGRGGPARTSGMNTGELFF. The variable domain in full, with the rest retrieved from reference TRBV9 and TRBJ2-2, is DSGVTQTPKHLITATGQRVTLRCSPRSGDLSVYWYQQSLDQGLQFLIQYYNGEERAKGNILERFSAQQFPDLHSELNLSSLELGDSALYFCASSAVGRGGPARTSGMNTGELFFGEGSRLTVL.